This TCR beta chain is from a study of shared clonotypes between healthy human individuals. About the research overall: Researchers assigned three CD4 naive, three CD4 memory, two CD8 naive and one CD8 memory plate to each donor. Study outcomes and limitations: Generation probability values for non-shared clonotypes were lower than those for clonotypes shared by all four donors. Only blood samples were collected, and tissue repertoires likely differ. Investigators expected sequencing depth to affect clonotype sharing among donors.

Assay: immunoSEQ multiplex PCR; the TCRdb copy retains only in-frame clones and omits some. The repertoire consists of 550,000 to 600,000 clones, with 98% occurring once and the leading ten covering around 0.3%. This CDR3 contains 13 residues. Trimming removed 4 bases from V and 8 bases from J, with 15 bases in between. Per the germline V gene, CDR1 is SGDLS and CDR2 is YYNGEE. Regarding this clone: The antigen is unknown.

The naive CD8 subset, CD45RO-negative cells positively selected for CCR7, excluded terminally differentiated effector memory CD45RA+ cells. The gene calls are TRBV9 and TRBJ1-2; no clear D gene. The sample consisted of naive CD8+ T cells sorted from blood. The source is a young man in good health. CDR3 sequence: CASSPHPTKGYTF. The CDR3 coding sequence is TGTGCCAGCAGCCCACACCCAACCAAGGGCTACACCTTC. The entire variable domain, with the rest obtained from reference TRBV9 and TRBJ1-2, is as follows: DSGVTQTPKHLITATGQRVTLRCSPRSGDLSVYWYQQSLDQGLQFLIQYYNGEERAKGNILERFSAQQFPDLHSELNLSSLELGDSALYFCASSPHPTKGYTFGSGTRLTVV.